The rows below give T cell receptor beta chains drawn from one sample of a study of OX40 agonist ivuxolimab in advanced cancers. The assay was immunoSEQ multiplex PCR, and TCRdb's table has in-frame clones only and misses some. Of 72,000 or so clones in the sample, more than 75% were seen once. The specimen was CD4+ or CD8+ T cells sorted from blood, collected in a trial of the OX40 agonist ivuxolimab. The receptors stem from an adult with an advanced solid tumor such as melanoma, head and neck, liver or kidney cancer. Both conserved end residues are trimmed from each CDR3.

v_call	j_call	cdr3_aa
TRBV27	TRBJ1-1	ASSLSENTEAF
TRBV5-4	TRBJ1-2	ASSLTQGADGYT
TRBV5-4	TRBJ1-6	ASSLPTGMGSPLH
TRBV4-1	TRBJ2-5	ASSQTHTGRGETQY
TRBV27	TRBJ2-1	ASSLVGGVYNEQF
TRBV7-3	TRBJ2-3	ASSLLAGTDTQY
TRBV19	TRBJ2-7	ASSIDRGYEQY
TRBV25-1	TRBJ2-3	ASRASIAGGWDTQY
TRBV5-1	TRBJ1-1	ASSFQVDTEAF
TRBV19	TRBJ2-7	ASSMVATGHTYEQY
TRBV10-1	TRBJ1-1	ASSEGTVNTEAF
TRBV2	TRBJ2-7	ASYGQGSSYEQY
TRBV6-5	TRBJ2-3	ASSYSSDFTDTQY
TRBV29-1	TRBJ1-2	SVGDGNYGYT
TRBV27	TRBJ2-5	ASSLGSSLKETQY
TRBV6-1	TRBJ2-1	ASSGYRVDEQF
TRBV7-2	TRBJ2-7	ASSSRTGTYEQY
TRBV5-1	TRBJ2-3	ASSFRGRGTDTQY
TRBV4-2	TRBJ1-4	ATSLQGGGNEKLF
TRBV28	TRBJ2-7	ASSLCYLDTRTSETYEQY
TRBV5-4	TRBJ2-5	ASSTGSRGQGETQY
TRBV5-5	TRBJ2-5	ASSLAGTQETQY
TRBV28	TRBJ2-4	ASSFPGQLNIQY
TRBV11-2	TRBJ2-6	ASSLGGSGANVLT
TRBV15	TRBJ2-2	ATKGGGSANTGELF
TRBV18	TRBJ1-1	ASSKGQKNTEAF
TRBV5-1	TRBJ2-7	ASSFADSSEQY
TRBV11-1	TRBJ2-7	ASSRSGTNYEQY
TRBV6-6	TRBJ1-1	ASRETGGLITEAF
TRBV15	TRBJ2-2	ATSRGSFGGGHGELF
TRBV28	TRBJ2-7	ASKVVVGYEQY
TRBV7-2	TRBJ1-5	ASSLGVGNQPQH
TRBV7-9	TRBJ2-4	ASSLGSGTEGIQY
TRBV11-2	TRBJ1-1	ASSLVSGRTGTEAF
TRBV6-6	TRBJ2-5	ASSYSVVSETQY
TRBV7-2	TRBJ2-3	ASSFGRGDTQY
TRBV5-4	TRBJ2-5	ASSATRDGQETQY
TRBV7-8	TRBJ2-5	ASSSRQGGPQETQY
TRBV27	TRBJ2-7	ASSLNPTTLYEQY
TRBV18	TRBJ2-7	ASSPQGGSYEQY
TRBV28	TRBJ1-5	ASSILLGSSAKVKSNQPQH
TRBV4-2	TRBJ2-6	ASSQDIAGTGANVLT
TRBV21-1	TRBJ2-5	ASSTDCLGETQY
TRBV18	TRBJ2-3	ASSTSTGGSDTQY
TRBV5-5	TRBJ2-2	ASSSRLATTGELF
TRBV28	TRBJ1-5	ASRGAGQPQH
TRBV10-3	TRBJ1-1	AISESLAGDAF
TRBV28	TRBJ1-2	ASSSGTVPFDYT
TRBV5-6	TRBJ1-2	ASSTGQENYGYT
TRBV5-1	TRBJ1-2	ASSVDRANYGYT
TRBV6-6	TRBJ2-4	ASSYSTQGKNIQY
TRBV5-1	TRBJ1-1	ASSGGQPNTEAF
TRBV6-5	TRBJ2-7	ASRPGTGVFYEQY
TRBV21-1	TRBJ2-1	ASSKILALGSYNEQF
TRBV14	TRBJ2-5	ASSPLTSVVETQY
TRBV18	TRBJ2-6	ASSGQASLSANVLT
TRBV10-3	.	AITSGAGGEQY